A selection of T cell receptor beta chains follows, all from one sample in a study of T cells in tuberculosis. Profiling relied on immunoSEQ multiplex PCR, and the TCRdb table lists in-frame clones only, not all of them. The sample holds under 45,000 clones, 80% to 95% seen once. Material: PBMCs, obtained at tuberculosis diagnosis. Receptor source: an adult with tuberculosis. CDR3s include the opening cysteine and the closing phenylalanine or tryptophan. The D gene is left open where the match is weak. Not every row has a clone size; where given, it reads once, few, many or a size class.

v_call	clone_size	d_call	j_call	cdr3_nt	cdr3_aa
TRBV21-1	-	-	TRBJ1-2	TGTGCCAGCAGCAAAGGTTTCAGGGGGCCTGGCTACACCTTC	CASSKGFRGPGYTF
TRBV28	-	-	TRBJ1-1	TGTGCCAGCACCTCCCACAGGAACACTGAAGCTTTCTTT	CASTSHRNTEAFF
TRBV13	-	TRBD1	TRBJ1-4	TGTGCCAGCAGCTTAACGGGACAGGATGAAAAACTGTTTTTT	CASSLTGQDEKLFF
TRBV6-5	once	TRBD1	TRBJ2-2	TGTGCCAGCAGAAGGGACAGGGGGCCGGGGGGGGAGCTGTTTTTT	CASRRDRGPGGELFF
TRBV5-6	-	-	TRBJ1-1	TGTGCCAGCAGCTCTCGCGGATCCTTGAACACTGAAGCTTTCTTT	CASSSRGSLNTEAFF
TRBV30	-	TRBD2	TRBJ2-1	TGTGCCTGGAGTGTACGCGGACTAGCGGGGGGCCTGAGCTCCTACAATGAGCAGTTCTTC	CAWSVRGLAGGLSSYNEQFF
TRBV11-3	-	TRBD2	TRBJ2-1	TGTGCCAGCAGCTTGGGACTAGCGGGGGGGCCGATGCAGGTCACTGAGCAGTTCTTC	CASSLGLAGGPMQVTEQFF
TRBV6-5	-	-	TRBJ2-7	TGTGCCAGCAGTTACTCGTACAGCCCCGGCGAGCAGTACTTC	CASSYSYSPGEQYF
TRBV2	few	-	TRBJ1-1	TGTGCCAGCAGCACCAGGCTGGGTAGGACTGAAGCTTTCTTT	CASSTRLGRTEAFF
TRBV9	once	TRBD1	TRBJ2-7	TGTGCCAGCAGCGTATCCGCCGGGACAGACCTCCAGAACCAGTACTTC	CASSVSAGTDLQNQYF
TRBV29-1	-	TRBD2	TRBJ2-1	TGCAGCGCGCGGAAGACTAGCGGGGCGAAATTCTCTTACAATGAGCAGTTCTTC	CSARKTSGAKFSYNEQFF
TRBV5-4	-	TRBD1	TRBJ1-6	TGTGCCAGCAGCGGGACAGGCACTTCCTATAATTCACCCCTCCACTTT	CASSGTGTSYNSPLHF
TRBV28	-	TRBD1	TRBJ2-1	TGTGCCAGCAGTCCCAGGACAGGGGACAATGAGCAGTTCTTC	CASSPRTGDNEQFF
TRBV19	-	TRBD1	TRBJ1-1	TGTGCCAGTAGTATAGATGCCACGGGACAGATGGGGAACACTGAAGCTTTCTTT	CASSIDATGQMGNTEAFF
TRBV1	once	-	TRBJ1-5	TGCACCAGCGTCGACAGGTTCTTTAGCAATCAGCCCCAGCATTTT	CTSVDRFFSNQPQHF
TRBV23-1	few	TRBD2	TRBJ2-4	TGCGCCAGCATCACCGACCGGGGGAGGGACATTCAGTACTTC	CASITDRGRDIQYF
TRBV5-6	-	TRBD2	TRBJ2-1	TGTGCCAGCAGCTTGGCCGGGACTAGCTGGGATGAGCAGTTCTTC	CASSLAGTSWDEQFF
TRBV6-5	-	-	TRBJ1-6	TGTGCCAGCAGTTACTCGACGACAGCGTCTAATTCACCCCTCCACTTT	CASSYSTTASNSPLHF
TRBV30	-	TRBD1	TRBJ1-2	TGTGCCTGGGGGGGGACAGGGAGGAACTATGGCTACACCTTC	CAWGGTGRNYGYTF
TRBV27	-	-	TRBJ2-3	TGTGCCACAGGGGGAACGGGGGTCCCCGATACGCAGTATTTT	CATGGTGVPDTQYF
TRBV27	-	-	TRBJ2-1	TGTGCCAGCAGTTTCAGGGGACCCTATAATGAGCAGTTCTTC	CASSFRGPYNEQFF
TRBV28	-	-	TRBJ2-2	TGTGCCAGCAGAACAACCAATACCGGGGAGCTGTTTTTT	CASRTTNTGELFF
TRBV13	few	-	TRBJ2-6	TGTGCCAGCAGCCAACCGAGCTCTGGGGCCAACGTCCTGACTTTC	CASSQPSSGANVLTF
TRBV9	-	-	TRBJ2-3	TGTGCCAGCACTGTGGGAGCCACAGATACGCAGTATTTT	CASTVGATDTQYF
TRBV28	-	TRBD2	TRBJ2-1	TGTGCCAGCGTTAATAGCGGGGGGGCCAACAATGAGCAGTTCTTC	CASVNSGGANNEQFF
TRBV4-1	-	TRBD1	TRBJ2-7	TGCGCCAGCAGCCAAAGACAGGGGTTCTCCTGGGAGCAGTACTTC	CASSQRQGFSWEQYF
TRBV30	-	TRBD1	TRBJ1-2	TGTGCCTGGAAAAAGGACAGGGGGTTTACCTATGGCTACACCTTC	CAWKKDRGFTYGYTF